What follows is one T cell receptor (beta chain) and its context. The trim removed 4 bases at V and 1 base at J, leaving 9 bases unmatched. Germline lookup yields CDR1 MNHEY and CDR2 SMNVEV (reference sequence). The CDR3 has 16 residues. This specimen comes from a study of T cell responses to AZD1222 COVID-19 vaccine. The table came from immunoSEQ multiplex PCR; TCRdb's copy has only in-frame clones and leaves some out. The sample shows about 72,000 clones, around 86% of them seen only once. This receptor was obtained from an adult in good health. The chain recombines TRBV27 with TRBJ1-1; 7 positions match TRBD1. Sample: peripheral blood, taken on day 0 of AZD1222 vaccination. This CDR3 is CASSSMTGTGNTEAFF. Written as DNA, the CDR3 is TGTGCCAGCAGTTCAATGACAGGGACGGGGAACACTGAAGCTTTCTTT.